This TCR beta chain derives from a study of vaccination and CD4 T cells after COVID-19. Study-level background: Typically, post-vaccine samples were obtained a median approximately 74 days after dose two, within a range of 14 to 241. Researchers treated cells with overlapping spike peptides taken from SARS-CoV-2, HCoV-NL63, HCoV-OC43 and HCoV-229E. In the control cultures, a CEFX pool, an HIV-1 Nef pool, or no peptide was supplied.

The Oncomine TCR Beta short-read assay was applied to DNA of cultured CD4+ T cells. Cultures of CD4+ T cells served as the source for extracting genomic DNA. Using its own MiXCR run on the PCR reads, TCRdb lists one record per CDR3 protein. The data show approximately 19,000 distinct CDR3 sequences, about 45% seen once. Treatment: roughly 10-day PBMC culture with coronavirus spike peptide pools or control peptides (ViraFEST assay). This clonotype is categorized as medium-sized. Its antigen is as yet unknown. The sequences come from CD4+ T cells from blood, cultured in vitro, collected after SARS-CoV-2 vaccination. This TCR was sampled from a human donor who had recovered from COVID-19.

The CDR3 spells CASSPYLRDRLPNTEAFF. The CDR3 nucleotides read TGTGCCAGCAGTCCCTACCTCCGGGACAGGCTCCCGAACACTGAAGCTTTCTTT. The rearrangement links TRBV27 to TRBJ1-1, with TRBD1 identical over 8 bases. J gave up 1 base and V 5 bases, and 15 bases lay outside the gene matches. Germline CDR1 is MNHEY and CDR2 is SMNVEV (reference sequence). The CDR3 totals 18 residues.